A selection of T cell receptor beta chains follows, all from one sample in a study of a mutant IDH1 vaccine in newly diagnosed glioma. Sequencing used immunoSEQ multiplex PCR; TCRdb keeps in-frame clones, though not all of them. This sample has about 48,000 clones, with roughly three quarters found just once. Their antigen targets remain unknown. The source was PBMCs, collected from a glioma patient whose treatment included an IDH1 peptide vaccine. All receptors come from a man aged 40-55 years with glioma. Both conserved end residues are part of each CDR3. The D gene is left open where the match is weak. Clone size is stated in some rows and not others, as once, few, many or a class when expanded.

D	size	V	J	CDR3	DNA
TRBD1	NA	TRBV5-1	TRBJ1-2	CASSSRGQGPPGGYTF	TGCGCCAGCAGCTCCCGTGGACAGGGGCCTCCCGGTGGCTACACCTTC
TRBD1	once	TRBV7-6	TRBJ1-3	CASSHGQGAGNTIYF	TGTGCCAGCAGCCACGGACAGGGAGCTGGAAACACCATATATTTT
NA	NA	TRBV7-2	TRBJ2-2	CASSLARLPGELFF	TGTGCCAGCAGCTTAGCGCGGCTGCCCGGGGAGCTGTTTTTT
TRBD1	NA	TRBV6-1	TRBJ1-2	CASSAQGQGRSYTF	TGTGCCAGCAGTGCCCAGGGACAGGGGCGCAGCTACACCTTC
NA	NA	TRBV13	TRBJ2-3	CASSLLGRGSTDTQYF	TGTGCCAGCAGCTTACTTGGCAGGGGCAGCACAGATACGCAGTATTTT
NA	NA	TRBV2	TRBJ1-1	CATQEATEAFF	TGTGCCACCCAGGAGGCCACTGAAGCTTTCTTT
TRBD1	NA	TRBV9	TRBJ2-5	CASSVGQQETQYF	TGTGCCAGCAGCGTGGGACAGCAAGAGACCCAGTACTTC
NA	NA	TRBV25-1	TRBJ1-4	CASSGYATNEKLFF	TGTGCCAGCAGTGGATACGCAACTAATGAAAAACTGTTTTTT
NA	NA	TRBV5-4	TRBJ2-3	CASSPDGGGTQYF	TGTGCCAGCAGCCCCGACGGAGGAGGTACGCAGTATTTT
NA	NA	TRBV2	TRBJ1-6	CATGTDNSPLHF	TGTGCCACAGGGACGGATAATTCACCCCTCCACTTT
TRBD1	NA	TRBV4-2	TRBJ1-6	CASSQDYRGNSPLHF	TGTGCCAGCAGCCAAGATTACAGGGGGAATTCACCCCTCCACTTT
TRBD2	NA	TRBV9	TRBJ2-2	CASSVGLAGSRGGELFF	TGTGCCAGCAGCGTTGGACTAGCGGGCTCTAGGGGCGGGGAGCTGTTTTTT
TRBD1	NA	TRBV6-1	TRBJ1-6	CASSSGTGGDSPLHF	TGTGCCAGCAGTTCCGGGACAGGGGGCGATTCACCCCTCCACTTT
NA	NA	TRBV6-5	TRBJ1-3	CASSYDTNSGNTIYF	TGTGCCAGCAGTTACGATACAAACTCTGGAAACACCATATATTTT
NA	NA	TRBV27	TRBJ1-6	CASSFGLLNSPLHF	TGTGCCAGCAGTTTTGGCCTATTGAATTCACCCCTCCACTTT
NA	few	TRBV30	TRBJ1-1	CAYKSGWNTEAFF	TGTGCTTACAAGAGCGGGTGGAACACTGAAGCTTTCTTT
NA	NA	TRBV23-1	TRBJ1-1	CASSPRHPPDTEAFF	TGCGCCAGCAGTCCTCGACACCCCCCGGACACTGAAGCTTTCTTT
NA	NA	TRBV12-2	TRBJ2-1	CASRLRLAGGGEQFF	TGTGCAAGTCGCTTAAGACTAGCGGGGGGTGGTGAGCAGTTCTTC
NA	NA	TRBV18	TRBJ1-2	CASSPRGDGYTF	TGTGCCAGCTCACCAAGGGGAGACGGCTACACCTTC
TRBD1	NA	TRBV13	TRBJ2-2	CASSLATGGKNTGELFF	TGTGCCAGCAGCTTAGCGACAGGGGGTAAAAACACCGGGGAGCTGTTTTTT
TRBD1	NA	TRBV6-5	TRBJ1-2	CASSPTGQGGGYTF	TGTGCCAGCAGTCCTACCGGACAGGGTGGCGGCTACACCTTC
NA	few	TRBV18	TRBJ2-2	CASSPVAGELFF	TGTGCCAGCTCACCCGTGGCCGGGGAGCTGTTTTTT
NA	NA	TRBV9	TRBJ1-3	CASSVMGVSGNTIYF	TGTGCCAGCAGCGTAATGGGGGTCTCTGGAAACACCATATATTTT
NA	NA	TRBV2	TRBJ1-6	CASREDSNNSPLHF	TGTGCCAGCAGGGAGGACTCTAATAATTCACCCCTCCACTTT
NA	NA	TRBV18	TRBJ2-5	CASSPLRGRQETQYF	TGTGCCAGCTCACCACTTCGGGGCCGCCAAGAGACCCAGTACTTC
NA	NA	TRBV4-1	TRBJ1-6	CASSHRDGNSPLHF	TGCGCCAGCAGCCACAGGGATGGAAATTCACCCCTCCACTTT
NA	few	TRBV29-1	TRBJ2-5	CSVEVGGETQYF	TGCAGCGTTGAAGTAGGCGGGGAGACCCAGTACTTC
NA	NA	TRBV4-1	TRBJ2-5	CASSQEVGETQYF	TGCGCCAGCAGCCAAGAGGTTGGAGAGACCCAGTACTTC
NA	NA	TRBV5-1	TRBJ1-2	CASSLVAGANYGYTF	TGCGCCAGCAGCTTGGTAGCAGGGGCTAACTATGGCTACACCTTC
TRBD1	once	TRBV29-1	TRBJ2-6	CSGVTGSTDSGANVLTF	TGCAGCGGTGTGACAGGGAGTACTGACTCTGGGGCCAACGTCCTGACTTTC
TRBD1	NA	TRBV5-1	TRBJ2-2	CASSLQGPNTGELFF	TGCGCCAGCAGCCTACAGGGGCCGAACACCGGGGAGCTGTTTTTT
TRBD1	NA	TRBV7-9	TRBJ1-6	CASSLAGGTPPLHF	TGTGCCAGCAGCTTAGCAGGGGGCACCCCACCCCTCCACTTT
NA	NA	TRBV2	TRBJ1-2	CASSENGGRGYTF	TGTGCCAGCAGTGAAAATGGTGGGAGAGGCTACACCTTC
NA	NA	TRBV10-3	TRBJ2-7	CAISASTESSYEQYF	TGTGCCATCAGTGCGTCGACGGAGAGCTCCTACGAGCAGTACTTC
NA	NA	TRBV6-5	TRBJ1-2	CASRTTGLNYGYTF	TGTGCCAGCAGAACAACAGGGCTTAACTATGGCTACACCTTC
TRBD1	NA	TRBV30	TRBJ2-1	CAWSVRWGQGAYNEQFF	TGTGCCTGGAGTGTACGGTGGGGACAGGGAGCCTACAATGAGCAGTTCTTC
TRBD1	few	TRBV5-1	TRBJ1-3	CASSLVAGQGRANTIYF	TGCGCCAGCAGCTTGGTGGCCGGACAGGGGCGTGCAAACACCATATATTTT
NA	few	TRBV6-5	TRBJ1-4	CASKDGGWDEKLFF	TGTGCCAGCAAAGACGGGGGATGGGATGAAAAACTGTTTTTT
NA	few	TRBV10-2	TRBJ2-7	CASSEYGSYEQYF	TGCGCCAGCAGTGAGTATGGCTCCTACGAGCAGTACTTC
TRBD2	NA	TRBV5-1	TRBJ2-7	CASSPRLAGAYEQYF	TGCGCCAGCAGCCCTAGACTAGCGGGGGCCTACGAGCAGTACTTC
NA	NA	TRBV7-9	TRBJ1-1	CASSLGHLNTEAFF	TGTGCCAGCAGCTTAGGACATCTAAACACTGAAGCTTTCTTT
TRBD1	NA	TRBV10-1	TRBJ2-7	CASSEGTGNSYEQYF	TGCGCCAGCAGTGAGGGGACAGGGAACTCCTACGAGCAGTACTTC
TRBD2	NA	TRBV15	TRBJ2-1	CATSTGTSGADNEQFF	TGTGCCACCAGCACCGGGACTAGCGGGGCGGACAATGAGCAGTTCTTC
NA	once	TRBV2	TRBJ2-3	CASSLSVGADTQYF	TGTGCCAGCAGTCTCTCGGTCGGGGCAGATACGCAGTATTTT
NA	once	TRBV7-2	TRBJ2-5	CASSLKTALQETQYF	TGTGCCAGCAGCTTAAAGACAGCCCTACAAGAGACCCAGTACTTC
TRBD1	NA	TRBV6-1	TRBJ1-2	CASSEAWDRAHGYTF	TGTGCCAGCAGTGAAGCCTGGGACAGGGCTCATGGCTACACCTTC
TRBD1	few	TRBV2	TRBJ1-6	CARSGTVNSPLHF	TGTGCCAGGAGCGGGACAGTTAATTCACCCCTCCACTTT
TRBD2	NA	TRBV4-1	TRBJ2-7	CASSQVKGGNEQYF	TGCGCCAGCAGCCAAGTGAAGGGAGGGAACGAGCAGTACTTC
NA	NA	TRBV30	TRBJ1-3	CAWSVHWGTGNTIYF	TGTGCCTGGAGTGTACATTGGGGAACTGGAAACACCATATATTTT
TRBD1	NA	TRBV9	TRBJ2-7	CASSVGQGFFYEQYF	TGTGCCAGCAGCGTGGGACAGGGGTTTTTCTACGAGCAGTACTTC
NA	NA	TRBV5-6	TRBJ2-7	CASSLGGFSPYEQYF	TGTGCCAGCAGCTTGGGGGGGTTCAGTCCCTACGAGCAGTACTTC
NA	NA	TRBV6-1	TRBJ1-4	CASSDWGKLEKLFF	TGTGCCAGCAGTGATTGGGGGAAATTGGAAAAACTGTTTTTT
NA	NA	TRBV15	TRBJ1-1	CATSRSPNTEAFF	TGTGCCACCAGCAGATCTCCTAACACTGAAGCTTTCTTT